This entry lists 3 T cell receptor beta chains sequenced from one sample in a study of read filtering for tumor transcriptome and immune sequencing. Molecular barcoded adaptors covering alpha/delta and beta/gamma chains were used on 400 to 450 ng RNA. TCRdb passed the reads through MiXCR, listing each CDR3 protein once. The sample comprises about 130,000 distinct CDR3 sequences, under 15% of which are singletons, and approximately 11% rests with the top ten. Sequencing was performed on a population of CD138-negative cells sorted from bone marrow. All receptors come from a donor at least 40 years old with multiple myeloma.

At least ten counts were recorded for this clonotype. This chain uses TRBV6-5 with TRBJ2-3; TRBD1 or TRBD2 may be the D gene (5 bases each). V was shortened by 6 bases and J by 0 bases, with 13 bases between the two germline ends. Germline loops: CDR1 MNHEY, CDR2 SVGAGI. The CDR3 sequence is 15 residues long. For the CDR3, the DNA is TGTGCCAGCAGGTCATGGGGGAGAAGCACAGATACGCAGTATTTT. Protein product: CASRSWGRSTDTQYF.

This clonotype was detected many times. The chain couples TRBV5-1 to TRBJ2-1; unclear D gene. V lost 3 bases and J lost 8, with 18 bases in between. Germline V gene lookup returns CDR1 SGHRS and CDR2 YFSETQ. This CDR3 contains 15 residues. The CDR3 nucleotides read TGCGCCAGCAGCTGGCTCGGGCTGGAAGTAGATGAGCAGTTCTTC. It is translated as CASSWLGLEVDEQFF.

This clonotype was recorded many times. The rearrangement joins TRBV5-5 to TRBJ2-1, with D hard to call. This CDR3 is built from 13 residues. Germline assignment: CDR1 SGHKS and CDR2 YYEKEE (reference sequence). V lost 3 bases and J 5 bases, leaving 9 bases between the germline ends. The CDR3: CASSSRDDNEQFF. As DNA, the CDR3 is TGTGCCAGCAGCTCCCGAGACGACAATGAGCAGTTCTTC.